This TCR beta chain was retrieved from a study of Ad26.COV2.S vaccination and SARS-CoV-2 variants. Study-wide context: Enrolled in COV1001, the donor was in the Ad26.COV2.S trial arm, which received the vaccine.

This CDR3 region has 16 residues. Looked up from germline, CDR1 is SGHDN and CDR2 is FVKESK. Trimming took 0 bases from V and 9 from J; bases not matched to a gene: 7. The treatment was: 15 to 20 received Ad26.COV2.S at low or high dose, single or two shots; about 5 received placebo; per-sample allocation not given. Samples were taken on day 63 after the first vaccine or placebo injection. Assay used: immunoSEQ multiplex PCR; TCRdb lists only in-frame clones, some missing. This sample yields about 240,000 clones, of which 70% to 90% are seen a single time; about 11% belongs to the top ten. Source: peripheral blood, taken in a trial of Ad26.COV2.S vaccine versus placebo. This receptor was identified in a person aged 18-60 years who received the Ad26.COV2.S COVID-19 vaccine or a placebo. The V gene is TRBV14, the J gene TRBJ1-6, with 8 nucleotides matching TRBD1. The CDR3 sequence: CASSQEVPGTGSPLHF. The CDR3 DNA follows: TGTGCCAGCAGCCAAGAAGTTCCCGGGACAGGTTCACCCCTCCACTTT.